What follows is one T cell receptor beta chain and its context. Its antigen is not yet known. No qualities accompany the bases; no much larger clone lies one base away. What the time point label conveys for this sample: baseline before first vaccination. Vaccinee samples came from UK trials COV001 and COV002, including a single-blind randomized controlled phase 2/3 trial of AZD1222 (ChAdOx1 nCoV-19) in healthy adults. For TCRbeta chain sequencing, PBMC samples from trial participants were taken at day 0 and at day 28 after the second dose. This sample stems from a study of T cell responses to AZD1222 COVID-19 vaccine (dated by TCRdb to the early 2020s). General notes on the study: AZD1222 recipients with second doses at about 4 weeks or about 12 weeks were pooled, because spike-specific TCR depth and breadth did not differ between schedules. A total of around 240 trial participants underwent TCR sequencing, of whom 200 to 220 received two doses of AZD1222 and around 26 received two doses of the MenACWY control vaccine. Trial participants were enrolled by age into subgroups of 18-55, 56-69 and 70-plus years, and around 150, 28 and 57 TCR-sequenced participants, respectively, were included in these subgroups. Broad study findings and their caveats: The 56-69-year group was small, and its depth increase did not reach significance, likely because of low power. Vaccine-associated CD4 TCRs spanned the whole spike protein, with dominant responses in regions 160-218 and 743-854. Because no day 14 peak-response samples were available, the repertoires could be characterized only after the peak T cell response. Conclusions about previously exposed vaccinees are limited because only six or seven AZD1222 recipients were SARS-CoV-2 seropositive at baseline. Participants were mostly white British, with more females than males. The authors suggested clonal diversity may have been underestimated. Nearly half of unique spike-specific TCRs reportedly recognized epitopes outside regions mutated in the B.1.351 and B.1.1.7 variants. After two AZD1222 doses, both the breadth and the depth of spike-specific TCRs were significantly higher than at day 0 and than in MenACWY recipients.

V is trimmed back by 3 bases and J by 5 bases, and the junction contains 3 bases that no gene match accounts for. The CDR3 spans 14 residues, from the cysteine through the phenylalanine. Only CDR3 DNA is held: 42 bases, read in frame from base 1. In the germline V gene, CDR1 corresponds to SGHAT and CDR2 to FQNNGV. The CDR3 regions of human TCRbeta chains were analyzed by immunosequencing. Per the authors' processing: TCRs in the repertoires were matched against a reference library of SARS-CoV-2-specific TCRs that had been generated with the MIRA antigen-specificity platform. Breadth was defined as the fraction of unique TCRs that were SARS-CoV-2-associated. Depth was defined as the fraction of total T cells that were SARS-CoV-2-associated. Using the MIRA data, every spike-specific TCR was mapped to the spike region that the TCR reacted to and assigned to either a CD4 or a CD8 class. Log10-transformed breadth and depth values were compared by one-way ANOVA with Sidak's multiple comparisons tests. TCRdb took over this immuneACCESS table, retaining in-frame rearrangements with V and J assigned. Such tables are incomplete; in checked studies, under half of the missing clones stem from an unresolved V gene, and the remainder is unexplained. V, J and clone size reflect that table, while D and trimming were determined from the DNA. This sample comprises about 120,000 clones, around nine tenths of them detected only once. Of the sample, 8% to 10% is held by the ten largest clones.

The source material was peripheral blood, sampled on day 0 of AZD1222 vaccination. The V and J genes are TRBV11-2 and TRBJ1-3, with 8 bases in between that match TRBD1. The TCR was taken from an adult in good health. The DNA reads TGTGCCAGCAGCTTGGGACAGGCTCGAAACACCATATATTTT. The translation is CASSLGQARNTIYF.